The source of this T cell receptor (beta chain) is a study of technical replicates of blood from a few donors. Germline-derived CDR1 and CDR2 are SGHTA and FQGNSA. Deletions cut 4 bases from V and 3 bases from J, with 20 bases between. The CDR3 consists of 17 residues. Profiling relied on immunoSEQ multiplex PCR, and the TCRdb table lists in-frame clones only, not all of them. The sample holds 79,000 or so clones, around 90% seen once. The specimen was T cells isolated from PBMCs. The sequence derives from a human donor in good health. V gene TRBV7-2 combines with J gene TRBJ2-3; maybe TRBD2 (5 bases). The CDR3 is CASSSPSGLAGTDTQYF. The CDR3 DNA reads as TGTGCCAGCAGCTCCCCTTCCGGCCTAGCCGGTACAGATACGCAGTATTTT.